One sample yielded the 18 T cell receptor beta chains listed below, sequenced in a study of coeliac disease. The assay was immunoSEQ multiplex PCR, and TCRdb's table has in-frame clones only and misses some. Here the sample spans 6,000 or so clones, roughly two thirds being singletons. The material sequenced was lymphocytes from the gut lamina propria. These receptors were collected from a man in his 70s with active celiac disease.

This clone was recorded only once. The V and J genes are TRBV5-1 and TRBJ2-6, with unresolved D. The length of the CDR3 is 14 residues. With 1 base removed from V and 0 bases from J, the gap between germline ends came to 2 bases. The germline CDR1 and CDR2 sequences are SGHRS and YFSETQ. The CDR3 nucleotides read TGCGCCAGCAGCTTGCTCTCTGGGGCCAACGTCCTGACTTTC. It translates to CASSLLSGANVLTF.

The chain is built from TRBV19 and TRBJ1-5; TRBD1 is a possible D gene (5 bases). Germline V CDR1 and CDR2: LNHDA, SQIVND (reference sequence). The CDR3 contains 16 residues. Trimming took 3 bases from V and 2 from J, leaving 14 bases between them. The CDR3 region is CASSMFGGFGNQPQHF. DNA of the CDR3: TGTGCCAGTAGTATGTTCGGGGGATTTGGCAATCAGCCCCAGCATTTT.

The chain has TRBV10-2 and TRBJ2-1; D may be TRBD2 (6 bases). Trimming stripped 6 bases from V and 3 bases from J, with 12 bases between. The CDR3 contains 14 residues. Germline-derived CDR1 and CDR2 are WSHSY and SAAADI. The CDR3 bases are TGCGCCAGCAGCGTAGCGGAAATCTACAATGAGCAGTTCTTC. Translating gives CASSVAEIYNEQFF.

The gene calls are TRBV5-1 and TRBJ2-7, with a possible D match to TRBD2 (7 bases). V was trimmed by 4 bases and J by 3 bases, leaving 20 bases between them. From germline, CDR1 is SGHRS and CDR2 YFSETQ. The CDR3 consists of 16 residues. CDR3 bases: TGCGCCAGCAGCAATGGGGGGGGCCTTTCAATCTACGAGCAGTACTTC. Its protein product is CASSNGGGLSIYEQYF.

The CDR3 is CASSFNRGRNEQFF. CDR3 DNA: TGTGCCAGCAGTTTCAACAGGGGTCGGAATGAGCAGTTCTTC. V and J are TRBV15 and TRBJ2-1; 7 bases are shared with TRBD1. After removal of 10 bases from V and 7 bases from J, the junction contained 13 bases not matched to a gene. The CDR3 spans 14 residues. Germline assignment: CDR1 LNHNV and CDR2 YYDKDF (reference sequence).

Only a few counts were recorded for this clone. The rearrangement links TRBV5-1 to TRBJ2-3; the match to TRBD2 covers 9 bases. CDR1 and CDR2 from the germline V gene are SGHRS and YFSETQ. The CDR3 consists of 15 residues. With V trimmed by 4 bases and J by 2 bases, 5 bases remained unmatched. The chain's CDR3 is CASSSWTSATDTQYF. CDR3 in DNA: TGCGCCAGCAGCAGCTGGACTAGCGCCACAGATACGCAGTATTTT.

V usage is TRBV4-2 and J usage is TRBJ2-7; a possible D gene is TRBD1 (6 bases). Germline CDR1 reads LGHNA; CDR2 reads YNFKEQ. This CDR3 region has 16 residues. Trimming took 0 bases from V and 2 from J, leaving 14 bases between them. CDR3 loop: CASSQDGAGTPYEQYF. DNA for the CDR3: TGTGCCAGCAGCCAAGATGGGGCCGGGACACCCTACGAGCAGTACTTC.

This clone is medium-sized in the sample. The DNA of the CDR3 is TGTGCCAGCAGTCAGTCAGCGGGAGGTGGAGAGACCCAGTACTTC. Translating it yields CASSQSAGGGETQYF. The chain carries TRBV4-2 and TRBJ2-5; 9 nucleotides line up with TRBD2. Trimming at V came to 6 bases and at J to 4 bases, leaving 9 bases not matched to a gene. The CDR3 runs 15 residues. The germline CDR1 and CDR2 sequences are LGHNA and YNFKEQ.

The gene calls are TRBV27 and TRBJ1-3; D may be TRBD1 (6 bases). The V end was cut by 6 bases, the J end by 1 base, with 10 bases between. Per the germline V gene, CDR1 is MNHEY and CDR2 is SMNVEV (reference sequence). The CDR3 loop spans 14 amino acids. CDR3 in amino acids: CASRGQNSGNTIYF. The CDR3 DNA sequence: TGTGCCAGCAGAGGACAGAATTCTGGAAACACCATATATTTT.

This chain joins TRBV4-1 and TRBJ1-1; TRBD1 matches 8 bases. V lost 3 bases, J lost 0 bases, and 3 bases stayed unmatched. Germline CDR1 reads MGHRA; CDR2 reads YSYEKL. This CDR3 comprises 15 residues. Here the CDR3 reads CASSQGQVLNTEAFF. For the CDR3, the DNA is TGCGCCAGCAGCCAGGGACAGGTGCTGAACACTGAAGCTTTCTTT.

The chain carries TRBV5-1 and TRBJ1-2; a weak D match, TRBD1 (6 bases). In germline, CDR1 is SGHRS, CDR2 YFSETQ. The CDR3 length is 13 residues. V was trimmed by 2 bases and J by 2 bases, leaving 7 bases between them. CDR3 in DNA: TGCGCCAGCAGCTTCGGGACAAACTATGGCTACACCTTC. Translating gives CASSFGTNYGYTF.

CDR3 nucleotides: TGTGCCAGTACCCTCGGGACAGGGGCATTCGATGAGCAGTTCTTC. Amino acids: CASTLGTGAFDEQFF. The chain joins TRBV19 to TRBJ2-1; TRBD1 matches 10 bases. V trimming: 7 bases; J trimming: 8 bases; junction bases outside the gene matches: 11. The CDR3 contains 15 residues. Germline values: CDR1 LNHDA, CDR2 SQIVND (reference sequence).

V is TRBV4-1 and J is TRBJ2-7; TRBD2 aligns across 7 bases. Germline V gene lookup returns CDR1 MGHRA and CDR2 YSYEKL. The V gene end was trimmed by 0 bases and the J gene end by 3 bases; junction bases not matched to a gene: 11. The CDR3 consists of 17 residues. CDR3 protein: CASSQDKGSGGNYEQYF. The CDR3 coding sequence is TGCGCCAGCAGCCAAGATAAAGGTTCGGGGGGTAACTACGAGCAGTACTTC.

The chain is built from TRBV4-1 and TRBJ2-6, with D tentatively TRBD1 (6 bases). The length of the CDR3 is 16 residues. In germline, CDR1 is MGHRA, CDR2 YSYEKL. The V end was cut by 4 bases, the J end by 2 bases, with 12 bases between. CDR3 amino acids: CASSLLAGAGANVLTF. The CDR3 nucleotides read TGCGCCAGCAGCCTCCTCGCAGGGGCTGGGGCCAACGTCCTGACTTTC.

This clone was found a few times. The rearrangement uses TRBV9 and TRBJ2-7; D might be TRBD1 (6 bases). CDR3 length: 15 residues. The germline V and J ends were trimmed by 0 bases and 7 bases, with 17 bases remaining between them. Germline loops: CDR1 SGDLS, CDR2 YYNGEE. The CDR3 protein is CASSVAPDRREEQYF. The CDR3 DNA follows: TGTGCCAGCAGCGTAGCCCCGGACAGAAGGGAGGAGCAGTACTTC.

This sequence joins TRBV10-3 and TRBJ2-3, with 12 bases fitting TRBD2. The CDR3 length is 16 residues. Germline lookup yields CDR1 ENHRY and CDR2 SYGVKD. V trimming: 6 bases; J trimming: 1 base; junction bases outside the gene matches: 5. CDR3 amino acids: CAISRLAGARTDTQYF. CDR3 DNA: TGTGCCATCAGCCGACTAGCGGGAGCGCGCACAGATACGCAGTATTTT.

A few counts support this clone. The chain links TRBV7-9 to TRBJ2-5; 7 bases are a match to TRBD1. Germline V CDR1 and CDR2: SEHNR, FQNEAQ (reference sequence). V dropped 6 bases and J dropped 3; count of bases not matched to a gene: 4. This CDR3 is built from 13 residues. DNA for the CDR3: TGTGCCAGCAGGCGGACAGGTGAAGAGACCCAGTACTTC. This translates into CASRRTGEETQYF.

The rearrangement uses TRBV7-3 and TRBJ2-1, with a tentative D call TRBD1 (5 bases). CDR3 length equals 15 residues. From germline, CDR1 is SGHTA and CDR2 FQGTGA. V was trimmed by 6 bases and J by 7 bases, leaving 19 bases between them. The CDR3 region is CASSFDGSQGNEQFF. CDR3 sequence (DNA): TGTGCCAGCAGTTTTGACGGATCCCAGGGAAATGAGCAGTTCTTC.